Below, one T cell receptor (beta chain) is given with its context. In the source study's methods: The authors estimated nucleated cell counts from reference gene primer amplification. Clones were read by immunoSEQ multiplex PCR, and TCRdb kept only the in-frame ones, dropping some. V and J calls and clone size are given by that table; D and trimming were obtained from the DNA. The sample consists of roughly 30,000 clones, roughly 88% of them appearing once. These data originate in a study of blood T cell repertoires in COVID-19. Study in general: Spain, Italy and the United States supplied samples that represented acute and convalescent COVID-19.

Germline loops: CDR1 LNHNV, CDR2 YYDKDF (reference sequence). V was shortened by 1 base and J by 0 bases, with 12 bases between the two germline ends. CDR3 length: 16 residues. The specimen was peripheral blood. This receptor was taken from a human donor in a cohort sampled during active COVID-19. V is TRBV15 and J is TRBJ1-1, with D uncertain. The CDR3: CATSRAGWVMNTEAFF. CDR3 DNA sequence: TGTGCCACCAGCAGAGCGGGGTGGGTCATGAACACTGAAGCTTTCTTT.